This T cell receptor (beta chain) was retrieved from a study of cytomegalovirus exposure and HLA in healthy donors. Across the study: About 200 million T cells yielded approximately 110 million unique TCR beta sequences in earlier analysis.

The V segment lost 6 bases and the J segment 6 bases; nucleotides outside the gene matches: 11. This CDR3 comprises 15 residues. Germline CDR1 reads LNHDA; CDR2 reads SQIVND (reference sequence). Broader study findings: V- and J-gene trimming in TCR beta was tied to a missense DCLRE1C variant by an analysis performed later.

Vbeta (60) and Jbeta (13) primers were used in the PCR. The repertoire was sequenced with immunoSEQ multiplex PCR; TCRdb's copy has only in-frame clones and lacks some. The sample includes 150,000 to 200,000 clones, around 73% of them seen just once. Of note for this clone: Its antigen is not identified.

The chain combines TRBV19 with TRBJ2-1; 7 bases are shared with TRBD1. Sequenced input: PBMCs. This clonotype was obtained from a woman between 18 and 29 years old in good health and CMV-seropositive. The CDR3 is CASRPKTGWANEQFF. CDR3 in DNA: TGTGCCAGTAGGCCTAAGACAGGGTGGGCCAATGAGCAGTTCTTC.